The clone carrying this T cell receptor (beta chain) has more than one count but fewer than ten. Antigen: not known. The sample comes from a study of post-analysis software for immune sequencing data. Unique molecular identifiers featured in each of the TCR beta cDNA libraries. TCRdb fed the PCR reads into MiXCR, producing one record per CDR3 protein. The sample holds some 190,000 distinct CDR3 sequences, approximately 28% seen once. V lost 8 bases and J 10 bases, leaving 15 bases between the germline ends. CDR1 and CDR2 (germline): SEHNR, FQNEAQ (reference sequence). There are 12 residues in the CDR3. Study-wide results and limits: Roughly five TRBV segments appeared more often in patients than in controls, and TRBV5-6, TRBV5-1 and TRBV20-1 were among these.

The sequence was obtained from a girl aged 2-17 years with multiple sclerosis. The specimen sequenced was blood. V and J are TRBV7-9 and TRBJ2-1, with TRBD1 as a possible D gene (5 bases). The CDR3 sequence: CASSGWAWEQFF. The DNA of the CDR3 is TGTGCCAGCTCAGGGTGGGCCTGGGAGCAGTTCTTC.